The sequence of this T cell receptor (beta chain) was determined in a study of blood T cell repertoires in COVID-19. As for the study in general: COVID-19 samples, acute and convalescent, were from the United States, Italy and Spain. In each case, the material was cDNA or gDNA derived from T cells, B-cell-depleted T cells, or PBMCs.

Methods used by the authors: Reference gene primer amplification gave estimated nucleated cell counts. TCRdb's table, derived via immunoSEQ multiplex PCR, lists solely in-frame clones and lacks some. For V, J and clone size, that table is used; D and trimming come from the DNA. The sample shows nearly 250,000 clones, 70% to 85% of them seen only once. CDR3 length: 15 amino acids. Trimming cost V 2 bases and J 0 bases, with 9 bases left between them. CDR1 is SGDLS, CDR2 YYNGEE, per germline. Points on this clone: The same CDR3 is also encoded by other DNA sequences in this sample.

Sequencing input: peripheral blood. This sequence originates from a woman older than 75 with acute or convalescent COVID-19. The chain is built from TRBV9 and TRBJ2-1; D is undetermined. The CDR3 bases are TGTGCCAGCAGCGTCGGCGGCCTCTCCTACAATGAGCAGTTCTTC. Residues: CASSVGGLSYNEQFF.